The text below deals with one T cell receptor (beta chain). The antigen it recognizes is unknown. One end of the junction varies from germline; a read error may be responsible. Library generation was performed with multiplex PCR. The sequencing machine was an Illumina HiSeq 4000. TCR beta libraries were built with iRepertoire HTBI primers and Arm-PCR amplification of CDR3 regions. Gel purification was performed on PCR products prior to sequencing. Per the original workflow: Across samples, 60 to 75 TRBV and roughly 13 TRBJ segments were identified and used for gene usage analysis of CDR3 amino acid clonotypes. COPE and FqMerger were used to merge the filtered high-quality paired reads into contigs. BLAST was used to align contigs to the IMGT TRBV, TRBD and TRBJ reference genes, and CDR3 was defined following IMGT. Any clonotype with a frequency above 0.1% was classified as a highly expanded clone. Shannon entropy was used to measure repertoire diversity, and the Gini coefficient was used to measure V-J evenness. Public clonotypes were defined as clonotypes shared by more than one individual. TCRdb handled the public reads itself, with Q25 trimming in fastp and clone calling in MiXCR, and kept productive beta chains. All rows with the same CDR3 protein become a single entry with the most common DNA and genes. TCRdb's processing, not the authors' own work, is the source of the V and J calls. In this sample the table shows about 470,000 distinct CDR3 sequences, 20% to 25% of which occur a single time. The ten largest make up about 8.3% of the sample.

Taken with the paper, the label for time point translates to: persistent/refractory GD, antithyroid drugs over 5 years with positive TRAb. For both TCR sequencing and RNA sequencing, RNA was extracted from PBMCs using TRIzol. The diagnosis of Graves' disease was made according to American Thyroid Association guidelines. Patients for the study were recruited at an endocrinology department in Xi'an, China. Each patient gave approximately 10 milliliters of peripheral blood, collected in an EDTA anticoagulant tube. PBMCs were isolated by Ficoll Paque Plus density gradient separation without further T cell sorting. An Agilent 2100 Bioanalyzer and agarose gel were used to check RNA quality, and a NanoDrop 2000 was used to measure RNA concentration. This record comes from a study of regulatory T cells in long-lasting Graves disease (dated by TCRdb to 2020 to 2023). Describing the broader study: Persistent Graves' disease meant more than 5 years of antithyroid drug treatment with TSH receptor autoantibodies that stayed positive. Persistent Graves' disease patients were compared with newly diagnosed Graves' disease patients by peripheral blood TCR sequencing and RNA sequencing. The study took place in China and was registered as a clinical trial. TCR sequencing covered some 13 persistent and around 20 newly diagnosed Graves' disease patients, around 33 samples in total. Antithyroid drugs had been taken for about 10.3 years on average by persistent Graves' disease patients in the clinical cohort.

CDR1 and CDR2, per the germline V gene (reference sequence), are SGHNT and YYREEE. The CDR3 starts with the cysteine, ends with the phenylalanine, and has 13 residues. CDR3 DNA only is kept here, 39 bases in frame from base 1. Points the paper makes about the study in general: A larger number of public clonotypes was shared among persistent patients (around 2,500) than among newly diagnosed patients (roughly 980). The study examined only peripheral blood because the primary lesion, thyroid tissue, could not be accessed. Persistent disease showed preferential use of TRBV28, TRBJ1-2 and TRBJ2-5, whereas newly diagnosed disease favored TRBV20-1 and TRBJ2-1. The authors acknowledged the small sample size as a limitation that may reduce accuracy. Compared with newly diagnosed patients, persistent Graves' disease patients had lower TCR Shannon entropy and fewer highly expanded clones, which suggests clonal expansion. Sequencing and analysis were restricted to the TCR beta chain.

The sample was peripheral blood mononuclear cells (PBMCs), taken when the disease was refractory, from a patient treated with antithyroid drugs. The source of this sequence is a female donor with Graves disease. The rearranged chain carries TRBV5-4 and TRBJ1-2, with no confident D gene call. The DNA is TGTGCCAGCAGCCCAAACAGAAACTATAGCTACACCTTC. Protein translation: CASSPNRNYSYTF.